The TCR beta chain described here comes from a study of beta chain features in type 1 diabetes (dated 2018 in TCRdb). Study-wide context: Patients and healthy donors did not differ in mean age, gender distribution, total cell number or subset yield. A total of 85 million to 110 million sorted cells were examined across all samples, and RNA yield correlated strongly with the number of cells per subset. In the study, recently diagnosed type 1 diabetes patients and matched healthy donors were compared on the TCRB repertoires of their sorted circulating CD4+ T cell subsets. Regulatory and stem cell-like memory subsets were obtained from only 8 patients and about eight healthy donors, while naive and central memory subsets were obtained from all 30 or so donors. The full study reports these points: PCR might favor shorter templates, but patient and control samples were amplified and corrected together, so any skew would affect both groups equally. Because cDNA was sequenced instead of genomic DNA, activated cells with high expression could be over-represented, although the groups did not differ in activation or CD3 levels. Because the HLA sub-analyses included only small numbers of individuals, any influence of HLA type on TCRB rearrangement was left unresolved. At VDJ recombination sites, type 1 diabetes patients had fewer insertions and more deleted nucleotides, which implies abnormalities in thymic rearrangement. A moderate but significant shortening of TCRB CDR3 length was observed in type 1 diabetes patients in all four CD4+ subsets. Naive, central memory and regulatory TCRB repertoires appeared to be more similar among patients than among healthy donors.

The table lists this clone with a few counts. Its antigen is not yet known. Per-base quality was not reported, and no clone a single base away is much larger than it. A single peripheral blood draw of about 116 mL on average was collected from each donor into heparinised tubes. Naive, central memory, regulatory and stem cell-like memory CD4+ T cells were sorted on a BD FACSAria II using a panel including CD45RO, CCR7, CD25, CD127, CD95 and CD27. All sorted populations exceeded 98% purity. PBMCs were separated immediately by Lymphoprep density gradient centrifugation and were stained directly, without being cultured. So that batch effects would be minimized, each experiment stained and sorted samples in pairs, pairing one healthy donor with one patient. Spanning cysteine to phenylalanine, the CDR3 consists of 14 amino acids. Only CDR3 DNA remains: 42 bases, in frame from the first base. A distance of 8 bases separates the germline ends of V and J, which lose 0 bases and 3 bases respectively. Taken from the germline V gene, the CDR1 and CDR2 loops are MGHRA and YSYEKL.

All of the isolated RNA was reverse transcribed with the High Capacity cDNA Reverse Transcription Kit, so expressed TCRB transcripts were sequenced. Naive, central memory and regulatory T cell samples underwent deep immunoSEQ sequencing, averaging approximately 3.5 million total reads per sample. After sorted cells were lysed in RLT buffer, RNA was extracted with DNase-treated RNeasy Micro or Mini kits, with the choice depending on cell number. To prevent cross-contamination, each cell subset was processed individually, whereas patient and healthy donor samples were processed jointly. The immunoSEQ multiplex PCR was used to amplify TCRB sequences from cDNA, yielding 87-bp fragments that span the CDR3 region. Amplicons were sequenced on the Illumina HiSeq platform. In the source study's methods: Synthetic template baselines were used to correct PCR bias computationally, reads within Hamming distance 2 were collapsed, and singletons that could not be merged were discarded. Reads were aligned against IMGT to assign V, D and J genes, CDR3 length and insertions or deletions at six rearrangement sites. Within each subset, clonotype counts were normalized to sorted cell number, and only after that were true diversity and Gini coefficients computed with the tcR R package. The overlap coefficient, calculated on TCRB nucleotide sequences, was used to quantify repertoire sharing. Out-of-frame TCRB sequences from naive cells were analyzed to stand in for the pre-selection repertoire. TCRdb took over this immuneACCESS table, retaining in-frame rearrangements with V and J assigned. Such tables are incomplete; in checked studies, under half of the missing clones stem from an unresolved V gene, and the remainder is unexplained. V, J and clone size derive from that table, while D and trimming were established from the DNA sequence. Counted in this sample were about 280,000 clones; about 15% of them appeared once. Together, the top ten hold 0.015% of the sample.

The specimen was naive CD4+ T cells from blood. The sample's cell subset or site label, decoded: true naive CD4+ T cells. The source is a man aged 18 to 29 with type 1 diabetes. The chain is made from TRBV4-1 and TRBJ1-2, with no reliable assignment of the D segment. The DNA is as follows: TGCGCCAGCAGCCAAGAACAGAGATACTATGGCTACACCTTC. This yields the protein CASSQEQRYYGYTF.